The 22 T cell receptor beta chains below come from one sample, sequenced in a study of PD-L1 blockade in urothelial cancer. Documented time point: peripheral blood 6 weeks after treatment start. Sequencing used immunoSEQ multiplex PCR; TCRdb keeps in-frame clones, though not all of them. The data hold more than 95,000 clones, with about 84% observed a single time. Specimen: PBMCs, collected around atezolizumab (anti-PD-L1) treatment. All receptors come from a man aged 50-59 years with urothelial cancer.

The chain has TRBV4-1 and TRBJ2-7; 10 positions agree with TRBD2. The germline V gene has CDR1 MGHRA and CDR2 YSYEKL. V was clipped by 0 bases and J by 6 bases; unmatched bases: 8. The CDR3 covers 16 residues. The CDR3 DNA sequence: TGCGCCAGCAGCCAAGATAAAAGCGGGAGGGTTCGCGAGCAGTACTTC. Translated, it gives CASSQDKSGRVREQYF.

The count of this clone is one. This chain joins TRBV7-2 and TRBJ2-5; D is possibly TRBD2 (6 bases). Trimming removed 7 bases at V and 5 bases at J, with 17 bases between. The CDR3 has 14 amino acids. CDR1 is SGHTA and CDR2 is FQGNSA in the germline V gene. CDR3 loop: CASTTGSRVETQYF. Written as DNA, the CDR3 is TGTGCCAGCACCACCGGGAGCAGGGTGGAGACCCAGTACTTC.

The chain recombines TRBV5-1 with TRBJ1-2; no firm D call. Germline V gene sequence: CDR1 SGHRS, CDR2 YFSETQ. V was shortened by 4 bases and J by 7 bases, with 17 bases between the two germline ends. The CDR3 consists of 14 residues. CDR3 in DNA: TGCGCCAGCAGCCTGGCGGACGGGAGTCCTGGCTACACCTTC. Translated: CASSLADGSPGYTF. Full variable domain (remainder filled in from reference TRBV5-1 and TRBJ1-2): KAGVTQTPRYLIKTRGQQVTLSCSPISGHRSVSWYQQTPGQGLQFLFEYFSETQRNKGNFPGRFSGRQFSNSRSEMNVSTLELGDSALYLCASSLADGSPGYTFGSGTRLTVV.

The rearrangement uses TRBV7-8 and TRBJ2-1; TRBD2 aligns across 12 bases. This CDR3 is 15 amino acids long. Germline V gene data show CDR1 as SGHVS and CDR2 as FQNEAQ. Unmatched junction bases numbered 6, after V lost 5 bases and J lost 7 bases. The CDR3 sequence is CASSIWTSGTNEQFF. CDR3 nucleotides: TGTGCCAGCAGCATATGGACTAGCGGGACGAATGAGCAGTTCTTC.

This clone was observed once. V gene TRBV7-3 combines with J gene TRBJ1-2, with 9 positions matching TRBD1. The junction had 4 bases not matched to a gene; V was cut back by 4 bases and J by 7 bases. Germline CDR1 and CDR2: SGHTA and FQGTGA. This CDR3 has 13 residues. The CDR3 DNA follows: TGTGCCAGCAGCTCCGGACAGGGGTTTGGCTACACCTTC. Translated, it gives CASSSGQGFGYTF.

As concerns this clone: This CDR3 is also generated by other DNA sequences in the sample. The V and J genes are TRBV7-9 and TRBJ2-2, with 8 positions matching TRBD1. The CDR3 is 17 amino acids. V dropped 4 bases and J dropped 1; count of bases not matched to a gene: 8. Per germline, CDR1 SEHNR and CDR2 FQNEAQ (reference sequence). This chain's CDR3 is CASSSAGGAGNTGELFF. The CDR3 region has the DNA TGTGCCAGCAGCTCTGCAGGGGGCGCCGGGAACACCGGGGAGCTGTTTTTT.

The chain links TRBV5-1 to TRBJ2-3, with TRBD1 matching 7 bases. CDR3 length: 15 residues. V shed 0 bases, J shed 6 bases, and the junction held 7 bases outside the gene matches. CDR1 is SGHRS, CDR2 YFSETQ, per germline. DNA of the CDR3: TGCGCCAGCAGCTTGGAAGGGGGCGCGTGGGATACGCAGTATTTT. As protein: CASSLEGGAWDTQYF.

This clone came up once. This rearrangement joins TRBV5-1 to TRBJ2-1, with D maybe TRBD1 (5 bases). V shed 0 bases and J shed 1 base, with 8 bases lying between them. Germline CDR1 and CDR2: SGHRS and YFSETQ. The CDR3 runs 15 residues. In DNA, the CDR3 is TGCGCCAGCAGCTTGGTGGCAGGGTCCTACAATGAGCAGTTCTTC. Translation: CASSLVAGSYNEQFF.

The chain joins TRBV7-3 to TRBJ2-3; D gene unclear. The ends were cut back, 3 bases at V and 6 bases at J, with 7 bases in the middle. This CDR3 contains 12 residues. Germline V gene data show CDR1 as SGHTA and CDR2 as FQGTGA. Written as DNA, the CDR3 is TGTGCCAGCAGCTTGGGCGCCGATACGCAGTATTTT. Translation: CASSLGADTQYF.

The V and J genes are TRBV7-3 and TRBJ1-6; a possible D gene is TRBD1 (5 bases). The length of the CDR3 is 14 residues. Germline CDR1 SGHTA, CDR2 FQGTGA. V gave up 6 bases and J gave up 7 bases, with 13 bases separating them. CDR3: CASRSGHSNSPLHF. CDR3 DNA sequence: TGTGCCAGCAGGTCCGGACACAGCAATTCACCCCTCCACTTT.

The V and J genes are TRBV20-1 and TRBJ1-1; possibly TRBD1 for D (6 bases). V was trimmed by 3 bases and J by 10 bases, leaving 12 bases between them. Germline V gene sequence: CDR1 DFQATT, CDR2 SNEGSKA (reference sequence). This CDR3 is 11 amino acids long. In nucleotides, the CDR3 is TGCAGTGCTAGGCGACAGGTTGGAGCTTTCTTT. This gives the protein CSARRQVGAFF.

The V call is TRBV12-1, the J call TRBJ1-6; the D call TRBD1 from the table was never checked on the DNA. TRBV12-1 is listed as a pseudogene. This CDR3 is built from 15 residues. CDR3 sequence (DNA): TGTGCCAGCAGCGCCGGGACAGGGAAGAATTCACCCCTCCACTTT. This sequence encodes CASSAGTGKNSPLHF.

The gene calls are TRBV5-4 and TRBJ2-1, with 9 bases that match TRBD2. CDR3 length equals 14 residues. Germline V gene data show CDR1 as SGHNT and CDR2 as YYREEE (reference sequence). The ends lost 5 bases at V and 7 bases at J; junction bases unmatched: 7. The CDR3 spells CASSGVREGNEQFF. For the CDR3, the DNA is TGTGCCAGCAGTGGGGTGCGGGAGGGGAATGAGCAGTTCTTC. The whole variable domain, remainder taken from reference TRBV5-4 and TRBJ2-1, is ETGVTQSPTHLIKTRGQQVTLRCSSQSGHNTVSWYQQALGQGPQFIFQYYREEENGRGNFPPRFSGLQFPNYSSELNVNALELDDSALYLCASSGVREGNEQFFGPGTRLTVL.

The genes are TRBV28 and TRBJ2-3; TRBD2 matches 14 bases. The germline CDR1 and CDR2 sequences are MDHEN and SYDVKM. Trimming removed 8 bases from V and 7 bases from J; junction bases left unmatched: 8. The CDR3 is 15 amino acids. The CDR3 loop reads CASGGTSGGRNTQYF. The CDR3 bases are TGTGCCAGCGGGGGGACTAGCGGGGGTAGGAATACGCAGTATTTT.

The J gene is TRBJ2-3, the V gene TRBV4-2; the match to TRBD1 covers 8 bases. This CDR3 spans 16 amino acids. Germline lookup yields CDR1 LGHNA and CDR2 YNFKEQ. V was clipped by 1 base and J by 1 base; unmatched bases: 4. In DNA, the CDR3 is TGTGCCAGCAGCCAAGGTGGCAGGGGGCGCACAGATACGCAGTATTTT. Translating it yields CASSQGGRGRTDTQYF.

This clone appeared a single time. The chain uses TRBV5-1 and TRBJ1-4; tentative D call: TRBD1 (6 bases). CDR3 length: 16 amino acids. V shed 0 bases and J shed 6 bases, with 15 bases lying between them. Germline lookup yields CDR1 SGHRS and CDR2 YFSETQ. The CDR3 bases are TGCGCCAGCAGCTTGGAGGGTAGGGGGGGTGATGAAAAACTGTTTTTT. Its translation: CASSLEGRGGDEKLFF.

The J gene is TRBJ2-3, the V gene TRBV6-1, with TRBD2 matching over 9 bases. The germline V gene has CDR1 MNHNS and CDR2 SASEGT. The V segment lost 7 bases and the J segment 1 base; nucleotides outside the gene matches: 3. CDR3 length equals 14 residues. The CDR3 DNA sequence: TGTGCCAGCACCGCTAGCGGGGGCACAGATACGCAGTATTTT. Amino acid sequence: CASTASGGTDTQYF.

The chain joins TRBV30 to TRBJ1-1; weak D call: TRBD1 (5 bases). Germline V gene data show CDR1 as GTSNPN and CDR2 as SVGIG (reference sequence). The CDR3 runs 14 residues. Trimming cost V 1 base and J 1 base, with 10 bases left between them. CDR3 in amino acids: CAWSGKQENTEAFF. In DNA, the CDR3 is TGTGCCTGGAGTGGGAAACAGGAGAACACTGAAGCTTTCTTT.

In DNA, the CDR3 is TGTGCCAGCAGCGTAGCTGGGCTAGCGGGTTCGTCCTACAATGAGCAGTTCTTC. This gives the protein CASSVAGLAGSSYNEQFF. The chain is built from TRBV9 and TRBJ2-1, with 8 nucleotides matching TRBD2. The CDR3 totals 18 residues. CDR1 is SGDLS, CDR2 YYNGEE, per germline. With V trimmed by 0 bases and J by 1 base, 9 bases remained unmatched.

In the case of this clone: A junction boundary mismatches the germline segment, possibly from a read error. The chain employs TRBV30 and TRBJ2-5; 7 bases map to TRBD1. The length of the CDR3 is 13 residues. Per germline, CDR1 GTSNPN and CDR2 SVGIG (reference sequence). CDR3 DNA: TGTGCCTGGGGCAGACAGGGCCAAGAGACCCGGTACTTC. As protein: CAWGRQGQETRYF.

This sequence joins TRBV28 and TRBJ2-7, with 8 nucleotides matching TRBD1. V was clipped by 2 bases and J by 5 bases; unmatched bases: 5. The CDR3 contains 14 residues. The germline gives CDR1 MDHEN, CDR2 SYDVKM. For the CDR3, the DNA is TGTGCCAGCAGTTTAGACAGGGGCTTCGACGAGCAGTACTTC. It is translated as CASSLDRGFDEQYF.

The V and J genes are TRBV2 and TRBJ2-5; TRBD1 matches 9 bases. With 4 bases clipped from V and 2 bases from J, the junction kept 8 bases outside the gene matches. Looked up from germline, CDR1 is SNHLY and CDR2 is FYNNEI. The CDR3 covers 16 residues. The CDR3 DNA is TGTGCCAGCAGTGCCCAAGGGACAGGGCCACAAGAGACCCAGTACTTC. Its protein product is CASSAQGTGPQETQYF.